This entry features one TCR beta chain sequence. Total RNA was isolated from each sample in quantities of at least 6 micrograms. This sample was included in a study of blood T cells in healthy people across ages. Whole-study context: Template switching captured about one barcoded beta molecule per two T cells.

CDR3 length: 12 residues. Germline loops: CDR1 SQVTM, CDR2 ANQGSEA. V was trimmed by 7 bases and J by 3 bases, leaving 12 bases between them. The use of a sample-barcoded 5' primer and a J-beta primer mix characterized a second PCR of roughly 6 to 12 cycles. In TCRdb, the 5' RACE reads were re-called with MiXCR into one record per CDR3 protein. The sample lists 600,000 to 900,000 distinct CDR3 sequences, more than 25% occurring once. These data were likewise used in another study, on T cells of mothers and their children. Turning to that study: The authors used all extracted RNA for cDNA synthesis, at approximately 1.5 ug per 15 ul. Mothers gave over 8.5 million TCR beta CDR3 reads each, and children roughly 3 million each.

The clonotype comes from a boy between 5 and 17 years old in good health. Sequencing input: blood. This chain connects TRBV29-1 to TRBJ1-2; tentatively, D is TRBD1 (6 bases). The CDR3 DNA sequence: TGCAGCGGCGCAGGGGAGGACTATGGCTACACCTTC. Its translation is CSGAGEDYGYTF.